This T cell receptor (beta chain) was identified during a study of T cell changes during pregnancy in multiple sclerosis. The CDR3 consists of 16 residues. V gave up 4 bases and J gave up 0 bases, with 13 bases separating them. The germline CDR1 and CDR2 sequences are KGHSY and FQNENV. Produced via immunoSEQ multiplex PCR; TCRdb's table is partial and in-frame only. The sample includes tens of thousands of clones, over 90% seen only once; the top ten take roughly 2.2%. This chain connects TRBV16 to TRBJ2-4; the D is unclear. Source: peripheral blood, taken in the third trimester of pregnancy. The clonotype comes from a female donor with multiple sclerosis, enrolled in a pregnancy study. DNA of the CDR3: TGTGCCAGCAGCCTGAGACAAAGCCTAGCCAAAAACATTCAGTACTTC. Translated, it gives CASSLRQSLAKNIQYF. Using reference TRBV16 and TRBJ2-4 for the parts outside the CDR3, the full variable domain is GEEVAQTPKHLVRGEGQKAKLYCAPIKGHSYVFWYQQVLKNEFKFLISFQNENVFDETGMPKERFSAKCLPNSPCSLEIQATKLEDSAVYFCASSLRQSLAKNIQYFGAGTRLSVL.